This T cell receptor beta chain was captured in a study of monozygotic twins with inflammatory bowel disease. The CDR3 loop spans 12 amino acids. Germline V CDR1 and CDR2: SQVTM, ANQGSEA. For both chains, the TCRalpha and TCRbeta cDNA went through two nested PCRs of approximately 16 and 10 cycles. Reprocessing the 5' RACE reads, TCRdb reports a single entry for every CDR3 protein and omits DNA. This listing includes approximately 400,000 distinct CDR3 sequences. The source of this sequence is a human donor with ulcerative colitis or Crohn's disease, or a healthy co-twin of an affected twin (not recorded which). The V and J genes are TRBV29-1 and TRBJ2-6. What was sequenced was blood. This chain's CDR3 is CSVVVGANVLTF.